The 14 T cell receptor beta chains presented below share a single source sample, sequenced in a study of cytomegalovirus exposure and HLA in healthy donors. The PCR made use of 60 Vbeta and 13 Jbeta primers. The protocol was immunoSEQ multiplex PCR, while the TCRdb copy is restricted to in-frame clones and leaves out a portion. There are around 80,000 clones in the sample; approximately 67% occur only once, and about 4.2% lies in the top ten. Material: PBMCs. These receptors were taken from a male donor in good health and CMV-seropositive.

This clone has only a few counts. V gene TRBV11-3 combines with J gene TRBJ2-3; 7 nucleotides line up with TRBD1. Unmatched junction bases numbered 10, after V lost 5 bases and J lost 5 bases. Germline V gene data show CDR1 as SGHNT and CDR2 as YENEEA. CDR3 size: 15 residues. This CDR3 is CASSKAGQGEDTQYF. The CDR3 region has the DNA TGTGCCAGCAGCAAGGCCGGCCAGGGGGAAGATACGCAGTATTTT.

V is TRBV5-6 and J is TRBJ1-5; 8 bases fit TRBD1. Germline V gives CDR1 SGHDT, CDR2 YYEEEE. CDR3 length equals 13 residues. V was pared by 5 bases and J by 7 bases, with 5 bases of the junction left unmatched. The CDR3, as DNA: TGTGCCAGCAGGCGACAGGGGACGCAGCCCCAGCATTTT. Amino acids: CASRRQGTQPQHF.

In its sample, this clone was seen a few times. The chain carries TRBV28 and TRBJ1-4; perhaps TRBD1 as D (6 bases). CDR3 size: 17 residues. V was shortened by 6 bases and J by 0 bases, with 17 bases between the two germline ends. Germline CDR1 is MDHEN and CDR2 is SYDVKM. The CDR3 here is CASSSNAWTATNEKLFF. The CDR3 coding sequence is TGTGCCAGCAGCTCCAATGCATGGACAGCAACTAATGAAAAACTGTTTTTT.

The V gene is TRBV9, the J gene TRBJ1-1, with D unclear. CDR3 length: 16 residues. The germline CDR1 and CDR2 sequences are SGDLS and YYNGEE. The V end was cut by 3 bases, the J end by 1 base, with 16 bases between. CDR3 region: CASSASRGIENTEAFF. The CDR3 region has the DNA TGTGCCAGCAGCGCATCACGAGGTATAGAGAACACTGAAGCTTTCTTT. The full variable domain, with the rest looked up from reference TRBV9 and TRBJ1-1, is DSGVTQTPKHLITATGQRVTLRCSPRSGDLSVYWYQQSLDQGLQFLIQYYNGEERAKGNILERFSAQQFPDLHSELNLSSLELGDSALYFCASSASRGIENTEAFFGQGTRLTVV.

J is TRBJ1-1 and V is TRBV9, with a tentative D call TRBD1 (6 bases). The V end lost 4 bases, the J end lost 1 base, and 14 bases lay between the germline ends. Per germline, CDR1 SGDLS and CDR2 YYNGEE. There are 15 residues in the CDR3. The CDR3 bases are TGTGCCAGCAGCCGGTCAGGGGTGGGGAACACTGAAGCTTTCTTT. It codes for CASSRSGVGNTEAFF.

This clone was seen more than once but under ten times. V gene TRBV5-1 combines with J gene TRBJ1-3; no firm D call. V lost 0 bases and J lost 0, with 13 bases in between. This CDR3 region has 17 residues. The germline V gene has CDR1 SGHRS and CDR2 YFSETQ. The CDR3 DNA is TGCGCCAGCAGCTTGGGTGAACTCCTAGTCTCTGGAAACACCATATATTTT. Translation: CASSLGELLVSGNTIYF.

In this sample, this clone turned up once. V and J are TRBV30 and TRBJ2-1; D gene ambiguous. The CDR3 has 11 amino acids. V lost 0 bases to trimming and J lost 10 bases, with 7 bases between them. CDR1 is GTSNPN, CDR2 SVGIG, per germline (reference sequence). The DNA of the CDR3 is TGTGCCTGGAGTGTCCTGAGGGAGCAGTTCTTC. This sequence encodes CAWSVLREQFF.

The J gene is TRBJ2-7, the V gene TRBV7-8; D ambiguous. This CDR3 has 15 amino acids. Germline V gene lookup returns CDR1 SGHVS and CDR2 FQNEAQ. The germline V and J ends were trimmed by 5 bases and 3 bases, with 17 bases remaining between them. CDR3: CASSPRFQPGYEQYF. The CDR3 DNA sequence: TGTGCCAGCAGCCCGCGCTTCCAACCTGGCTACGAGCAGTACTTC.

V gene TRBV28 combines with J gene TRBJ2-7, with TRBD2 as a possible D gene (6 bases). The V end was cut by 7 bases, the J end by 3 bases, with 19 bases between. Germline V CDR1 and CDR2: MDHEN, SYDVKM. The CDR3 is made up of 15 amino acids. CDR3: CASTPGGRDYYEQYF. The DNA for the CDR3 is TGTGCCAGCACCCCCGGTGGGCGGGATTACTACGAGCAGTACTTC.

The rearrangement uses TRBV6-5 and TRBJ2-1, with 7 bases matching TRBD1. CDR1 MNHEY and CDR2 SVGAGI come from the germline V gene. The CDR3 is 15 amino acids. J gave up 0 bases and V 7 bases, and 6 bases lay outside the gene matches. For the CDR3, the DNA is TGTGCCAGCATCCCACAGGGGAGCTCCTACAATGAGCAGTTCTTC. Translated, it gives CASIPQGSSYNEQFF.

This chain connects TRBV15 to TRBJ2-2; D ambiguous. The CDR3 sequence is 14 residues long. Germline CDR1 LNHNV, CDR2 YYDKDF (reference sequence). V lost 1 base, J lost 7 bases, and 10 bases lay in between. The CDR3: CATSRVKRDGELFF. In DNA, the CDR3 is TGTGCCACCAGCAGAGTTAAACGAGACGGGGAGCTGTTTTTT.

The chain is built from TRBV5-1 and TRBJ1-6; a possible D gene is TRBD1 (6 bases). The CDR3 has 15 residues. Trimming shortened V by 5 bases and J by 5 bases, and 14 bases separated the two germline ends. Germline assignment: CDR1 SGHRS and CDR2 YFSETQ. This CDR3 is CASRGMTGHNSPLHF. CDR3 DNA sequence: TGCGCCAGCAGGGGGATGACAGGTCATAATTCACCCCTCCACTTT.

The chain joins TRBV25-1 to TRBJ1-3; no clear D gene. The ends were cut back, 1 base at V and 1 base at J, with 8 bases in the middle. The CDR3 sequence is 15 residues long. Germline CDR1 and CDR2: MGHDK and SYGVNS. As DNA, the CDR3 is TGTGCCAGCAGTGAATTTGGAGGATCTGGAAACACCATATATTTT. Translation gives CASSEFGGSGNTIYF.

The table lists this clone with a few counts. V usage is TRBV7-2 and J usage is TRBJ2-3, with D possibly being TRBD1 (5 bases). The CDR3 runs 13 residues. Trimming removed 5 bases at V and 5 bases at J, with 11 bases between. Germline V gene sequence: CDR1 SGHTA, CDR2 FQGNSA. This CDR3 reads CASSPPRVDTQYF. CDR3 coding DNA: TGTGCCAGCAGCCCCCCCAGGGTAGATACGCAGTATTTT. Variable domain in full (rest from reference TRBV7-2 and TRBJ2-3): GAGVSQSPSNKVTEKGKDVELRCDPISGHTALYWYRQSLGQGLEFLIYFQGNSAPDKSGLPSDRFSAERTGGSVSTLTIQRTQQEDSAVYLCASSPPRVDTQYFGPGTRLTVL.